Presented here are 6 T cell receptor beta chains from one specimen sequenced in a study of CD8 T cells in ankylosing spondylitis. Overall study findings and caveats: Within ankylosing spondylitis blood, a TCR beta motif made up of several highly homologous variants appeared to be characteristic.

TCRdb processed the 5' RACE reads anew with MiXCR; each CDR3 protein has one entry. Altogether 800,000 to 900,000 distinct CDR3 sequences are present, roughly 12% being singletons, with the ten largest covering just over 0.5%. No cognate antigen is known for these TCRs. Input material: blood, either unsorted or a sorted T cell fraction (not recorded which). These receptors originate from a male donor with ankylosing spondylitis.

The rearrangement links TRBV7-2 to TRBJ1-2, with a possible D match to TRBD1 (5 bases). V lost 4 bases, J lost 5 bases, and 14 bases lay in between. The CDR3 contains 14 residues. Germline CDR1 is SGHTA and CDR2 is FQGNSA. CDR3 sequence reads: CASSSGNRYYGYTF. CDR3 sequence (DNA): TGTGCCAGCAGCTCAGGGAACAGATATTATGGCTACACCTTC.

V usage is TRBV9 and J usage is TRBJ1-1, with D perhaps TRBD1 (5 bases). This CDR3 contains 14 residues. With 0 bases removed from V and 5 bases from J, the gap between germline ends came to 11 bases. Germline lookup yields CDR1 SGDLS and CDR2 YYNGEE. DNA for the CDR3: TGTGCCAGCAGCGTAGGCCCGGGGGTAACTGAAGCTTTCTTT. Its protein is CASSVGPGVTEAFF.

This clonotype appeared many times. The chain uses TRBV20-1 and TRBJ1-5, with D uncertain. The germline V and J ends were trimmed by 5 bases and 4 bases, with 12 bases remaining between them. The germline CDR1 and CDR2 sequences are DFQATT and SNEGSKA (reference sequence). CDR3 length equals 13 residues. The CDR3, as DNA: TGCAGTGCTTATAGTCCCTCGAATCAGCCCCAGCATTTT. This gives the protein CSAYSPSNQPQHF.

The DNA of the CDR3 is TGTGCCACCCGAGGACAGGGTGTTGCTGAAGCTTTCTTT. Residues: CATRGQGVAEAFF. V and J are TRBV24-1 and TRBJ1-1; 8 bases are a match to TRBD1. Germline V gives CDR1 KGHDR, CDR2 SFDVKD. Trimming cost V 9 bases and J 6 bases; bases outside gene matches: 8. The length of the CDR3 is 13 residues.

The chain carries TRBV12-3 or TRBV12-4 and TRBJ2-7, with 12 bases lining up with TRBD2. V lost 5 bases, J lost 2 bases, and 1 base stayed unmatched. This CDR3 has 14 residues. DNA of the CDR3: TGTGCCAGCAGTGGACTAGCGGGGCCCTACGAGCAGTACTTC. It translates to CASSGLAGPYEQYF.

The V gene is TRBV4-3, the J gene TRBJ1-4, with D hard to call. From germline, CDR1 is LGHNA and CDR2 YSLEER. This CDR3 is built from 16 residues. Trimming took 5 bases from V and 0 from J, leaving 13 bases between them. In DNA form, the CDR3 reads TGCGCCAGCAGCGAAAGGTGGCTAGCAACTAATGAAAAACTGTTTTTT. Its protein product is CASSERWLATNEKLFF.